A single sample gave rise to the 28 T cell receptor beta chains below, sequenced in a study of T cells in Graves' hyperthyroidism and ophthalmopathy. Amplified regions were TCR beta CDR3 sequences from RNA transcripts. The HTBI primer set served for first-round RT-PCR of the TCR CDR3. Using its own MiXCR run on the multiplex PCR reads, TCRdb lists one record per CDR3 protein. The table lists around 210,000 distinct CDR3 sequences, roughly 17% of them singletons. Material for sequencing was blood. The receptors stem from a woman between 50 and 59 years old with Graves' hyperthyroidism.

The table lists this clonotype with many counts. The chain recombines TRBV5-1 with TRBJ2-4; the D gene is possibly TRBD2 (5 bases). The CDR3 consists of 15 residues. The germline V gene encodes CDR1 SGHRS and CDR2 YFSETQ. V was clipped by 5 bases and J by 0 bases, with 12 bases between them. The CDR3 region is CASSLEDLAKNIQYF. The CDR3 DNA is TGCGCCAGCAGTCTGGAGGATCTAGCCAAAAACATTCAGTACTTC.

This clonotype has more than one count but fewer than ten. The chain recombines TRBV20-1 with TRBJ2-5; D gene ambiguous. CDR1 DFQATT and CDR2 SNEGSKA come from the germline V gene (reference sequence). CDR3 length: 11 amino acids. Trimming pared 0 bases from V and 5 bases from J, leaving 4 bases between. CDR3 sequence: CSARDLETQYF. The DNA for the CDR3 is TGCAGTGCTAGAGATCTGGAGACCCAGTACTTC.

The J gene is TRBJ2-5, the V gene TRBV7-8, with 7 bases fitting TRBD2. The CDR3 consists of 14 residues. CDR1 is SGHVS and CDR2 is FQNEAQ in the germline V gene. Losses at the gene ends were 1 base for V and 5 bases for J; bases not matched to a gene: 4. CDR3 region: CASSLGGSRETQYF. CDR3 coding DNA: TGTGCCAGCAGCTTAGGCGGGAGCCGTGAGACCCAGTACTTC.

The chain has TRBV12-3 or TRBV12-4 and TRBJ1-1; the D is unclear. CDR3 length: 13 amino acids. With 6 bases removed from V and 5 bases from J, the gap between germline ends came to 13 bases. The chain's CDR3 is CASSPGPATEAFF. CDR3 in DNA: TGTGCCAGCAGCCCGGGCCCGGCGACTGAAGCTTTCTTT.

This clonotype came up many times. This chain links TRBV11-1 with TRBJ2-7; D not certain. Between the trimmed V and J ends, which lost 2 bases and 2 bases, there was a span of 10 bases. From germline, CDR1 is SGHAT and CDR2 FQDESV (reference sequence). CDR3 size: 14 residues. The CDR3 DNA reads TGTGCCAGCAGCTTAAGTGCGCGTCCCTACGAGCAGTACTTC. This gives the protein CASSLSARPYEQYF. Based on the CDR3 plus reference TRBV11-1 and TRBJ2-7, the full variable domain is EAEVAQSPRYKITEKSQAVAFWCDPISGHATLYWYRQILGQGPELLVQFQDESVVDDSQLPKDRFSAERLKGVDSTLKIQPAELGDSAMYLCASSLSARPYEQYFGPGTRLTVT.

The rearrangement uses TRBV10-3 and TRBJ2-7; D is ambiguous. CDR1 and CDR2 from the germline V gene are ENHRY and SYGVKD. The CDR3 is made up of 15 amino acids. The V gene lost 0 bases and the J gene lost 6 bases, with 15 bases spanning the gap. The CDR3, as DNA: TGTGCCATCAGTGAGTCTGAGACCCGGACGGGCGAGCAGTACTTC. This gives the protein CAISESETRTGEQYF.

This clonotype was counted at least ten times. The chain combines TRBV30 with TRBJ2-1, with 9 bases lining up with TRBD2. V dropped 3 bases and J dropped 4; count of bases not matched to a gene: 7. This CDR3 has 15 amino acids. Germline values: CDR1 GTSNPN, CDR2 SVGIG (reference sequence). The DNA for the CDR3 is TGTGCCTGGAGGGGGTCTAGCGGGGCTTACAATGAGCAGTTCTTC. Its protein product is CAWRGSSGAYNEQFF.

This clonotype was seen ten or more times. This chain uses TRBV25-1 with TRBJ2-7; TRBD1 agrees at 8 bases. The CDR3 extends over 15 amino acids. Germline trimming cut 4 bases from V and 7 bases from J; bases unmatched to any gene: 12. The germline V gene encodes CDR1 MGHDK and CDR2 SYGVNS. DNA of the CDR3: TGTGCCAGCAGTGGAAGACAGGGGCCTGCTGATGAGCAGTACTTC. It encodes CASSGRQGPADEQYF.

This chain links TRBV12-3 or TRBV12-4 with TRBJ1-1; D ambiguous. The CDR3 consists of 16 residues. Trimming shortened V by 6 bases and J by 7 bases, and 24 bases separated the two germline ends. The CDR3 nucleotides are TGTGCCAGCAGCCTGACTTTTGCCTCACCTTTAGATGAAGCTTTCTTT. Protein: CASSLTFASPLDEAFF.

The sample holds many counts of this clonotype. The chain links TRBV5-1 to TRBJ1-2; D unclear. The CDR3 has 15 amino acids. The germline CDR1 and CDR2 sequences are SGHRS and YFSETQ. Trimming cost V 1 base and J 7 bases, with 17 bases left between them. CDR3 amino acids: CASSLYFGSKGGYTF. As DNA, the CDR3 is TGCGCCAGCAGCTTGTATTTCGGATCCAAGGGTGGCTACACCTTC.

This clonotype was observed many times. The chain has TRBV20-1 and TRBJ2-3; 10 nucleotides agree with TRBD2. Losses at the gene ends were 2 bases for V and 4 bases for J; bases not matched to a gene: 3. Germline CDR1 DFQATT, CDR2 SNEGSKA (reference sequence). CDR3 length: 14 residues. CDR3: CSARLAGVPDTQYF. The CDR3 bases are TGCAGTGCTAGACTAGCGGGAGTCCCAGATACGCAGTATTTT.

Many counts were recorded for this clonotype. V usage is TRBV2 and J usage is TRBJ2-7; D is perhaps TRBD2 (6 bases). Per germline, CDR1 SNHLY and CDR2 FYNNEI. This CDR3 contains 15 residues. Trimming shortened V by 6 bases and J by 2 bases, and 17 bases separated the two germline ends. The CDR3: CASSQRGGATYEQYF. DNA of the CDR3: TGTGCCAGCAGCCAAAGAGGCGGGGCAACCTACGAGCAGTACTTC.

This chain connects TRBV11-2 to TRBJ2-1; no clear D. V lost 4 bases, J lost 6 bases, and 16 bases lay in between. The CDR3 has 15 residues. Germline V gives CDR1 SGHAT, CDR2 FQNNGV. The CDR3 reads CASSSVTRRANEQFF. The CDR3 coding sequence is TGTGCCAGCAGCTCCGTGACACGCCGGGCCAATGAGCAGTTCTTC.

This clonotype was found a few times. This chain joins TRBV20-1 and TRBJ1-2; D remains ambiguous. CDR1 and CDR2 (germline): DFQATT, SNEGSKA (reference sequence). Trimming left V 6 bases short and J 3 bases short, with 14 bases between. This CDR3 contains 13 residues. This chain's CDR3 is CSASDQKDYGYTF. CDR3 DNA: TGCAGTGCCTCCGACCAAAAGGACTATGGCTACACCTTC.

The V and J genes are TRBV10-3 and TRBJ2-1; 10 nucleotides line up with TRBD2. J gave up 6 bases and V 4 bases, and 9 bases lay outside the gene matches. Germline values: CDR1 ENHRY, CDR2 SYGVKD. The CDR3 is made up of 16 amino acids. CDR3 protein: CAISVPSGRAVNEQFF. CDR3 DNA sequence: TGTGCCATCAGTGTGCCGAGCGGGAGGGCCGTCAATGAGCAGTTCTTC.

This clonotype has a count of ten or more. The chain uses TRBV5-1 and TRBJ1-5; D gene unclear. V lost 3 bases and J 5 bases, leaving 15 bases between the germline ends. The germline CDR1 and CDR2 sequences are SGHRS and YFSETQ. The CDR3 loop spans 15 amino acids. The DNA of the CDR3 is TGCGCCAGCAGCTCCCACGGGTCCCTAGATCAGCCCCAGCATTTT. Translation gives CASSSHGSLDQPQHF. Complete variable domain (other parts from reference TRBV5-1 and TRBJ1-5): KAGVTQTPRYLIKTRGQQVTLSCSPISGHRSVSWYQQTPGQGLQFLFEYFSETQRNKGNFPGRFSGRQFSNSRSEMNVSTLELGDSALYLCASSSHGSLDQPQHFGDGTRLSIL.

This sequence joins TRBV2 and TRBJ2-1; 7 bases fit TRBD2. CDR3 length equals 14 residues. The germline V gene encodes CDR1 SNHLY and CDR2 FYNNEI. V shed 7 bases, J shed 0 bases, and the junction held 3 bases outside the gene matches. The CDR3 nucleotides read TGTGCCAGCATGCGGGAGAGCTCCTACAATGAGCAGTTCTTC. Amino acids: CASMRESSYNEQFF.

This clonotype was counted once. This CDR3 reads CASSLPSSRHTNYEQYF. The CDR3 region has the DNA TGTGCCAGCAGTTTACCGTCTAGCAGGCATACTAACTACGAGCAGTACTTC. The chain links TRBV28 to TRBJ2-7; D may be TRBD2 (5 bases). This CDR3 has 17 amino acids. V was shortened by 2 bases and J by 3 bases, with 20 bases between the two germline ends. Looked up from germline, CDR1 is MDHEN and CDR2 is SYDVKM. The full variable domain, rest sourced from reference TRBV28 and TRBJ2-7, is DVKVTQSSRYLVKRTGEKVFLECVQDMDHENMFWYRQDPGLGLRLIYFSYDVKMKEKGDIPEGYSVSREKKERFSLILESASTNQTSMYLCASSLPSSRHTNYEQYFGPGTRLTVT.

This clonotype has just a few counts. The gene calls are TRBV9 and TRBJ2-7, with a tentative D call TRBD1 (5 bases). Germline-derived CDR1 and CDR2 are SGDLS and YYNGEE. Trimming left V 0 bases short and J 1 base short, with 8 bases between. This CDR3 is built from 14 residues. The CDR3 region has the DNA TGTGCCAGCAGCGTAGCTACAGGATCCTACGAGCAGTACTTC. Protein: CASSVATGSYEQYF.

The chain joins TRBV25-1 to TRBJ2-7, with D perhaps TRBD1 (5 bases). Trimming removed 5 bases at V and 9 bases at J, with 14 bases between. Per germline, CDR1 MGHDK and CDR2 SYGVNS. The CDR3 covers 12 residues. CDR3 sequence (DNA): TGTGCCAGCAGTATCTCGGACACCGGGCAGTACTTC. This encodes CASSISDTGQYF.

The chain joins TRBV29-1 to TRBJ2-1; TRBD1 matches 9 bases. Germline trimming cut 4 bases from V and 7 bases from J; bases unmatched to any gene: 2. The CDR3 contains 12 residues. Germline assignment: CDR1 SQVTM and CDR2 ANQGSEA. The chain's CDR3 is CSVGDRGNEQFF. The CDR3 bases are TGCAGCGTTGGAGACAGGGGGAATGAGCAGTTCTTC.

J is TRBJ2-5 and V is TRBV19, with D unclear. V was trimmed by 3 bases and J by 1 base, leaving 12 bases between them. This CDR3 has 15 amino acids. Looked up from germline, CDR1 is LNHDA and CDR2 is SQIVND (reference sequence). CDR3 protein: CASSMRRTFQETQYF. The DNA for the CDR3 is TGTGCCAGTAGTATGCGTCGGACCTTCCAAGAGACCCAGTACTTC.

In its sample, this clonotype was seen many times. The genes are TRBV5-1 and TRBJ1-1; D gene uncertain. Germline-derived CDR1 and CDR2 are SGHRS and YFSETQ. Between the trimmed V and J ends, which lost 4 bases and 0 bases, there was a span of 13 bases. The CDR3 is made up of 15 amino acids. The CDR3 loop reads CASSPRVLMNTEAFF. The CDR3 nucleotides read TGCGCCAGCAGCCCCCGAGTCCTCATGAACACTGAAGCTTTCTTT.

This clonotype has ten or more counts. The rearrangement links TRBV12-5 to TRBJ2-1; TRBD1 agrees at 7 bases. This CDR3 is 12 amino acids long. Germline V lookup: CDR1 LGHNT, CDR2 FRNRAP. V gave up 6 bases and J gave up 9 bases; unmatched junction bases: 5. This CDR3 is CASGLDRLEQFF. The CDR3 coding sequence is TGTGCTAGTGGGCTGGACAGGCTTGAGCAGTTCTTC.

This clonotype was detected many times. This chain connects TRBV20-1 to TRBJ2-7, with D tentatively TRBD1 (5 bases). CDR3 length: 13 amino acids. Per the germline V gene, CDR1 is DFQATT and CDR2 is SNEGSKA (reference sequence). Trimming took 4 bases from V and 5 from J, leaving 15 bases between them. CDR3 nucleotide sequence: TGCAGTGCTACAGATCCTAGGGGCCACGAGCAGTACTTC. It encodes CSATDPRGHEQYF.

At least ten counts were recorded for this clonotype. The V and J genes are TRBV11-3 and TRBJ2-1, with D tentatively TRBD1 or TRBD2 (6 bases each). Between the trimmed V and J ends, which lost 10 bases and 3 bases, there was a span of 16 bases. The CDR3 runs 14 residues. The germline V gene encodes CDR1 SGHNT and CDR2 YENEEA. The CDR3 nucleotides are TGTGCCACAAGCGACGGAGGGGGCTACAATGAGCAGTTCTTC. It specifies CATSDGGGYNEQFF.

In this sample, this clonotype turned up many times. The genes are TRBV20-1 and TRBJ2-1, with 12 bases lining up with TRBD2. This CDR3 region has 16 residues. CDR1 and CDR2 (germline): DFQATT, SNEGSKA (reference sequence). Unmatched junction bases numbered 9, after V lost 0 bases and J lost 9 bases. The CDR3 sequence is CSARDNRLAGVSEQFF. The CDR3 DNA follows: TGCAGTGCTAGAGATAATCGACTAGCGGGAGTATCTGAGCAGTTCTTC.

The CDR3 reads CAISVEQGNSPLHF. The CDR3 DNA reads TGTGCCATCAGTGTAGAACAGGGGAATTCACCCCTCCACTTT. This chain uses TRBV10-3 with TRBJ1-6, with TRBD1 matching 7 bases. Germline CDR1 is ENHRY and CDR2 is SYGVKD. Trimming at V came to 4 bases and at J to 7 bases, leaving 4 bases not matched to a gene. This CDR3 spans 14 amino acids.